This T cell receptor (beta chain) was documented in a study of tumor and adjacent non-tumor tissue in lung cancer. As for the study in general: There were 11 to 13 adenocarcinoma, a couple of squamous cell carcinoma and 1 small cell lung cancer cases. Stage I to III disease affected 9 to 10 men and 5 women aged roughly 31 to 76. Samples averaged about 4.3 million productive TCRbeta reads each.

The template was RNA from unsorted bulk tissue. Distant lung tissue was collected more than 3 cm away from the tumor edge. Between August and November 2014, newly diagnosed, chemotherapy-naive lung cancer patients underwent thoracic surgery in China. TCRbeta libraries were built with three rounds of nested PCR, modified from ARM-PCR. TCRdb independently ran MiXCR on the multiplex PCR reads; one entry per CDR3 protein. The repertoire consists of some 70,000 distinct CDR3 sequences, with roughly 75% occurring once and the leading ten covering roughly 26%. This clonotype originated in a woman aged 45-65 years with non-small cell lung cancer. The sample taken for sequencing was distant non-tumor lung tissue.

The CDR3 DNA is TGTGCCAGCAGCCGCCCCTCGACTACCGGGAGCTCATACGAGCAGTACTTC. Its translation is CASSRPSTTGSSYEQYF. The chain links TRBV5-4 to TRBJ2-7, with D possibly TRBD2 on 6 matching bases. V lost 4 bases and J 4 bases, leaving 24 bases between the germline ends. The V gene's germline CDR1 is SGHNT and CDR2 YYREEE (reference sequence). CDR3 size: 17 residues.